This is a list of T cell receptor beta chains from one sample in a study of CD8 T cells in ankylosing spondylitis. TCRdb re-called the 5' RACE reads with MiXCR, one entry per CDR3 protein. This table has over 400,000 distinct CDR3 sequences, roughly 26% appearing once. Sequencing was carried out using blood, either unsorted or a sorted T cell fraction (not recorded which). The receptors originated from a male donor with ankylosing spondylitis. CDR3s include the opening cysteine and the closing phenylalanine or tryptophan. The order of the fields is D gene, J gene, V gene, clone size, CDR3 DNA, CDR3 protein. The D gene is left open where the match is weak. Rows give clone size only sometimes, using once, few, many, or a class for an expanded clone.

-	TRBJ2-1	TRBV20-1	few	TGCACCCCCAGGGCGATTTACAATGAGCAGTTCTTC	CTPRAIYNEQFF
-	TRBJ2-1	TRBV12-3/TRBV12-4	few	TGTGCCAGCGGGGGTGGCTCCTACAATGAGCAGTTCTTC	CASGGGSYNEQFF
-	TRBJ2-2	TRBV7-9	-	TGTGCCAGCAGTTCAGTGGGCGGCGGGGAGCTGTTTTTT	CASSSVGGGELFF
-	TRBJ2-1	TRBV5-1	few	TGCGCCAGCAGCTTGGAAGGCGTTGGTGGCAATGAGCAGTTCTTC	CASSLEGVGGNEQFF
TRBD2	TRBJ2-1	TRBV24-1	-	TGTGCCACCAGTGAGAGGACTAGCGGCTACAATGAGCAGTTCTTC	CATSERTSGYNEQFF
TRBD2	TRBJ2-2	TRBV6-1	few	TGTGCCAGCAATCGACTAGCGGGGGCCGGGGAGCTGTTTTTT	CASNRLAGAGELFF
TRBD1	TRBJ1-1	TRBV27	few	TGTGCCAGCAGTTCTATGACAGGGCGGAACACTGAAGCTTTCTTT	CASSSMTGRNTEAFF
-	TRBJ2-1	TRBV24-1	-	TGTGCCACCAGTGATTTTGGCTCTTACTCCTACAATGAGCAGTTCTTC	CATSDFGSYSYNEQFF
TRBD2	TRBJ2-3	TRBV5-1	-	TGCGCCAGCAGCTTGGTAGCGGGAGGCCATATGGAAAACACAGATACGCAGTATTTT	CASSLVAGGHMENTDTQYF
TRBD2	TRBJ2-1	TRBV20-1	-	TGCAGTGCTTCCGGGACTAGCGGGAGGCACGAGCAGTTCTTC	CSASGTSGRHEQFF
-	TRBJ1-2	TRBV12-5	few	TGTGCTAGTGGTTTACGTGGAGGGATCTATGGCTACACCTTC	CASGLRGGIYGYTF
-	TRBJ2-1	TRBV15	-	TGTGCCACCAGCAGAGATTTCTGGGATGAGCAGTTCTTC	CATSRDFWDEQFF
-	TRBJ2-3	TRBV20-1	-	TGCAGTGCTAGAGATCCGGCGGGGGCAATCCCTGATACGCAGTATTTT	CSARDPAGAIPDTQYF
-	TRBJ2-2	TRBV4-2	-	TGTGCCAGCAGCCAAGATCCGGCGGGTCCGGACACCGGGGAGCTGTTTTTT	CASSQDPAGPDTGELFF
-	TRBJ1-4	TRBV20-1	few	TGCAGTGCAACCCCGAGGAGGGGTGAAAAACTGTTTTTT	CSATPRRGEKLFF
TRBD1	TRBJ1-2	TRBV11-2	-	TGTGCCAGCAGCTTATCTTTACCGGGACAGGGGACCTCTAACTATGGCTACACCTTC	CASSLSLPGQGTSNYGYTF
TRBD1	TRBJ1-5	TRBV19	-	TGTGCCAGTAGTATGAGACAGGGGGCACGCGATCAGCCCCAGCATTTT	CASSMRQGARDQPQHF
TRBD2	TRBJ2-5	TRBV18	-	TGTGCCAGCTCACCAAGAGTAGCGGGAGTGGACGAGACCCAGTACTTC	CASSPRVAGVDETQYF
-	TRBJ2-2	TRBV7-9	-	TGTGCCAGCAGCCATCGGAGCAGGGGACAAAACACCGGGGAGCTGTTTTTT	CASSHRSRGQNTGELFF
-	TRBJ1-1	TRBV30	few	TGTGCCTGGAGTGTACCCGGGATGCGCGCTGAAGCTTTCTTT	CAWSVPGMRAEAFF
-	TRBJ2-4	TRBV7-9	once	TGTGCCAGCAGCTCAAAGGGTAGCGTCCAAAACATTCAGTACTTC	CASSSKGSVQNIQYF
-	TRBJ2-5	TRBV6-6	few	TGTGCCAGCAGACAGGGTTGGGATCAGACCCAGTACTTC	CASRQGWDQTQYF
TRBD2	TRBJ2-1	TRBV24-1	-	TGTGCCACCAGTGATCCCCGAGGACTAGCGGGCAATGAGCAGTTCTTC	CATSDPRGLAGNEQFF
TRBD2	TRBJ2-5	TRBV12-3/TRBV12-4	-	TGTGCCAGCCTCCTAGGGCCAGCGGGACCGGGGGAGACCCAGTACTTC	CASLLGPAGPGETQYF
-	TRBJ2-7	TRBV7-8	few	TGTGCCAGCAGCCCCTCGGGAAGCGCATCCTACGAGCAGTACTTC	CASSPSGSASYEQYF
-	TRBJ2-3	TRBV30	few	TGTGCCTGGAGTGTACAAGGGGCGCGGACAGATACGCAGTATTTT	CAWSVQGARTDTQYF
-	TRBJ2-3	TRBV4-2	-	TGTGCCAGCAGCCAATATATCGGCGGATCCACAGATACGCAGTATTTT	CASSQYIGGSTDTQYF
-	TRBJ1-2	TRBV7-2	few	TGTGCCAGCAGCTTACGTGGGGGATCCAACTATGGCTACACCTTC	CASSLRGGSNYGYTF
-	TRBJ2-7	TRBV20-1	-	TGCAGTGCTAGGCCCGCGAGCTATCTCTCCTACGAGCAGTACTTC	CSARPASYLSYEQYF
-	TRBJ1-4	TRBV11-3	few	TGTGCCAGCAGGAGGGGTGCTAATGAAAAACTGTTTTTT	CASRRGANEKLFF
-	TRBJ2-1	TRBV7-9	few	TGTGCCAGCAGCTTAACCAGAGAGCCCGTCAATGAGCAGTTCTTC	CASSLTREPVNEQFF
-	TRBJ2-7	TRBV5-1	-	TGCGCCAACTTGGGCGACGAGCAGTACTTC	CANLGDEQYF
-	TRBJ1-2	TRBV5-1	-	TGCGCCAGCAGCCCCTTGGACCCGAGGGTCAACTATGGCTACACCTTC	CASSPLDPRVNYGYTF
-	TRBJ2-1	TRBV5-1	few	TGCGCCAGCAGCCGATATCCAGACAATGAGCAGTTCTTC	CASSRYPDNEQFF
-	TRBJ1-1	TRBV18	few	TGTGCCAGCTCACCAAAGGGACGGAACACTGAAGCTTTCTTT	CASSPKGRNTEAFF
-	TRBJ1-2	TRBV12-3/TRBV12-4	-	TGTGCCAGCAGTTTACGACAGGTCCGGGACTATGGCTACACCTTC	CASSLRQVRDYGYTF